This T cell receptor beta chain is from a study of beta chain features in type 1 diabetes. All of the isolated RNA was reverse transcribed, so expressed TCRB transcripts were sequenced. Libraries were prepared by immunoSEQ multiplex PCR; TCRdb keeps only in-frame clonotypes and omits some of them. The table lists about 330,000 clones, 11% of them singletons. This clone was recorded a few times. What it binds is not known. The study, taken as a whole, reports: Moderate but significant shortening of TCRB CDR3s was recorded in all four CD4+ subsets from Type 1 diabetes patients.

The CDR3 length is 15 residues. V trimming: 5 bases; J trimming: 5 bases; junction bases outside the gene matches: 11. Germline-derived CDR1 and CDR2 are KGHSH and LQKENI. Material: naive CD4+ T cells from blood. This TCR was recovered from a woman aged 25 to 39 in good health. The V and J genes are TRBV18 and TRBJ2-5; 7 positions match TRBD2. CDR3 sequence: CASSTDSGFGETQYF. CDR3 DNA: TGTGCCAGCTCAACCGATAGCGGGTTCGGGGAGACCCAGTACTTC.